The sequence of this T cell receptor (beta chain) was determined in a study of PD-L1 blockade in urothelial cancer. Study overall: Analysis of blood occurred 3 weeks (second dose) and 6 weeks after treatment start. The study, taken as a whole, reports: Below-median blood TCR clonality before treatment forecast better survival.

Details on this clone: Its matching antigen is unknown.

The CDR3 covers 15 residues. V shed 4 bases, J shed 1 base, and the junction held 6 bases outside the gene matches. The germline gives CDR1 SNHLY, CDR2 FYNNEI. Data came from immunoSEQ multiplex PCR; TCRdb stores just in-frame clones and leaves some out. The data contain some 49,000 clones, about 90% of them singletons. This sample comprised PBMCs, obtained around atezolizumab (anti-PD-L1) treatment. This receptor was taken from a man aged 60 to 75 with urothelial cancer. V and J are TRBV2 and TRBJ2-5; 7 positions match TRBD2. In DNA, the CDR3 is TGTGCCAGCAGTGTTGGCGGGGGAGCCCAAGAGACCCAGTACTTC. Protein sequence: CASSVGGGAQETQYF.